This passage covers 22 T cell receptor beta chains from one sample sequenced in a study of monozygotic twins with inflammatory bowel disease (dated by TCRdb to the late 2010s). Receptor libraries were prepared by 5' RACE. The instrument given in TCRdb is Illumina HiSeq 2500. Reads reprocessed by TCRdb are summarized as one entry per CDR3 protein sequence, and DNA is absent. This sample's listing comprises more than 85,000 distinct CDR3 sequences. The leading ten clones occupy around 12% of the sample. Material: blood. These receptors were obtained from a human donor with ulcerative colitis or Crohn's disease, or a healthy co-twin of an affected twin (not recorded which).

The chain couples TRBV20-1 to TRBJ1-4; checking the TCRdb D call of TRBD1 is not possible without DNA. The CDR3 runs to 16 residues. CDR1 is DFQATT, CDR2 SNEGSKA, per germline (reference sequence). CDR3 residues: CSAEGQLGGVYEKLFF.

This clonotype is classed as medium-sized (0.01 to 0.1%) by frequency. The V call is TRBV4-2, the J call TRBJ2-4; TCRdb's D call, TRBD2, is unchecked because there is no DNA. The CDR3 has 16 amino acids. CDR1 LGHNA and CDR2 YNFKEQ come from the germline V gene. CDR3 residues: CASSQETSGVANIQYF.

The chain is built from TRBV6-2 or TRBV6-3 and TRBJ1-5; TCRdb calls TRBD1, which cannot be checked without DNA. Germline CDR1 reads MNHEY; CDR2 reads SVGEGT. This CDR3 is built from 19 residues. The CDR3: CASSYDRGLLIDGNQPQHF.

The CDR3: CSATPGGGAAYGYTF. The chain couples TRBV20-1 to TRBJ1-2; TCRdb lists TRBD1, though no DNA is available to test this call. Germline V gene lookup returns CDR1 DFQATT and CDR2 SNEGSKA (reference sequence). CDR3 length equals 15 residues.

The CDR3 is CASSLSRGTDTQYF. The chain carries TRBV11-2 and TRBJ2-3; TCRdb proposes TRBD1, but this gene call is untestable without DNA. There are 14 residues in the CDR3. Germline CDR1 is SGHAT and CDR2 is FQNNGV.

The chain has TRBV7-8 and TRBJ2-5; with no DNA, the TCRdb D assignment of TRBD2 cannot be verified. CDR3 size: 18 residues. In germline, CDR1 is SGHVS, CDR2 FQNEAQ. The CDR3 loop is CASSNADLWEPQQETQYF.

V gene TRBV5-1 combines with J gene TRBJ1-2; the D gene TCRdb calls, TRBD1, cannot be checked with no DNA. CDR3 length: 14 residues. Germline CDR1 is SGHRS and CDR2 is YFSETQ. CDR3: CASSVPGPGYGYTF.

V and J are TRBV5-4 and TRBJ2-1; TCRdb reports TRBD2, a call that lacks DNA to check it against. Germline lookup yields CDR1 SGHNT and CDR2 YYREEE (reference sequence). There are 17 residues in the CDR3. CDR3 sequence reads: CASSLPTSGRGYNEQFF.

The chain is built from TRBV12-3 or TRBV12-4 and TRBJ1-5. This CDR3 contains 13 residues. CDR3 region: CASRKGLHQPQHF.

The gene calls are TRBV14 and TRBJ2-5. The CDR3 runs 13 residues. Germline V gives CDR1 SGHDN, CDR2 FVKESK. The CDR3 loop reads CASSLLLQETQYF.

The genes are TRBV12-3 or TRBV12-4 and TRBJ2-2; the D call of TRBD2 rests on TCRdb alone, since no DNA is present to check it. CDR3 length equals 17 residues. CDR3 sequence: CASLLAGAQINTGELFF.

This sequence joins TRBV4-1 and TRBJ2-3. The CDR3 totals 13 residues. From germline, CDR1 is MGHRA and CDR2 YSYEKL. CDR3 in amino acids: CASSLKGSDTQYF.

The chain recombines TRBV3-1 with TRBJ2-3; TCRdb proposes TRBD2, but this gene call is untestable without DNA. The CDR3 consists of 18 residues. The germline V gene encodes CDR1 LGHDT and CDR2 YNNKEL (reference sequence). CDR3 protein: CASSLRLAGARGTDTQYF.

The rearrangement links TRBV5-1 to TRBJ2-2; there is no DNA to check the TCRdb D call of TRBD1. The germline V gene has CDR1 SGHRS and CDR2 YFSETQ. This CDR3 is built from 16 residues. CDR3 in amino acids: CASSSSARGSGGELFF.

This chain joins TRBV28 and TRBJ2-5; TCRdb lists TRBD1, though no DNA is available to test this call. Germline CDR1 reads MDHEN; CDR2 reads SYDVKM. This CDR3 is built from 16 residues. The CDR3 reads CASSPPLDVEGETQYF.

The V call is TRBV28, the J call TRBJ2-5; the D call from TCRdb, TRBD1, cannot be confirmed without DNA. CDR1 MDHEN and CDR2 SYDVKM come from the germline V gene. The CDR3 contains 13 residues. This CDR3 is CASRETGLETQYF. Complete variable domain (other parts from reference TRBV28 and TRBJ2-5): DVKVTQSSRYLVKRTGEKVFLECVQDMDHENMFWYRQDPGLGLRLIYFSYDVKMKEKGDIPEGYSVSREKKERFSLILESASTNQTSMYLCASRETGLETQYFGPGTRLLVL.

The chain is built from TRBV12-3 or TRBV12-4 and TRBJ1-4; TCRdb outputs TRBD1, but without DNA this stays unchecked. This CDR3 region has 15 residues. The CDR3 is CASSFGTGTNEKLFF.

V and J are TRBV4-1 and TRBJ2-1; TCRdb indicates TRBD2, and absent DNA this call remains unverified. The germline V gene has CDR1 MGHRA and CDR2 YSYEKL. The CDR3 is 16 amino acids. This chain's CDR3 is CASSLLAGGPYNEQFF.

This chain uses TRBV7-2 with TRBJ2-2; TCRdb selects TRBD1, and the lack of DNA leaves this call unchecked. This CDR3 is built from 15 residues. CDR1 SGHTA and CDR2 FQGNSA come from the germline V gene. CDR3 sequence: CASSLSGGNTGELFF.

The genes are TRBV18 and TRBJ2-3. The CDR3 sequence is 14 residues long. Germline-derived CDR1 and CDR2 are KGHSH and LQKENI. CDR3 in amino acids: CASSPRTITDTQYF.

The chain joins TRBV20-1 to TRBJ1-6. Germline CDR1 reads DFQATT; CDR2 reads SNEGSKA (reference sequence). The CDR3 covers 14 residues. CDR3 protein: CSASKAVDNSPLHF.

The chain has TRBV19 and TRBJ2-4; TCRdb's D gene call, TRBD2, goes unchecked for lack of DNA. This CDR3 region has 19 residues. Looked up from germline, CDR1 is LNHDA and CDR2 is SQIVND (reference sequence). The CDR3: CASSIGPSAAYLAKNIQYF. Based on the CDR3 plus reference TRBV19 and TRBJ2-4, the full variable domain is DGGITQSPKYLFRKEGQNVTLSCEQNLNHDAMYWYRQDPGQGLRLIYYSQIVNDFQKGDIAEGYSVSREKKESFPLTVTSAQKNPTAFYLCASSIGPSAAYLAKNIQYFGAGTRLSVL.